The source of this T cell receptor (beta chain) is a study of cytomegalovirus exposure and HLA in healthy donors. Regarding donors, all were healthy bone marrow donors. The primer mix had 60 Vbeta and 13 Jbeta primers. Authors' methods: About 88 million unique TCR beta chains, roughly 11 million of them shared, were counted by a later analysis. Sequencing used immunoSEQ multiplex PCR; TCRdb keeps in-frame clones, though not all of them. D and trimming were read from the DNA, whereas the V and J calls and clone size are those reported in that table. This sample yields 150,000 or so clones, of which more than 60% are seen a single time; under 2.5% belongs to the top ten. The V gene's germline CDR1 is MNHEY and CDR2 SMNVEV (reference sequence). The V gene lost 4 bases and the J gene lost 0 bases, with 10 bases spanning the gap. The CDR3 runs to 15 residues. About this clone: Its matching antigen is unknown.

Points from the study as a whole: Earlier findings revealed that most TCR beta V segments proved productive either about 87% or about 30% of the time. Analysis performed later found 16,951 TCR beta sequences associated with HLA alleles at 0.05 false discovery rate.

The TCR was taken from a human donor in good health. The V gene is TRBV27, the J gene TRBJ2-1, with D possibly TRBD2 on 5 matching bases. Source material: PBMCs. This CDR3 reads CASSYLGSSYNEQFF. For the CDR3, the DNA is TGTGCCAGCAGTTACCTGGGGAGCTCCTACAATGAGCAGTTCTTC.